This T cell receptor beta chain stems from a study of blood T cell repertoires in COVID-19. Across the whole study: Collection of acute and convalescent COVID-19 samples took place in the United States, Italy and Spain. The analysed material was cDNA or gDNA that came from T cells, B-cell-depleted T cells, or PBMCs.

Authors' processing steps: Reference gene primer amplification gave estimated nucleated cell counts. Some clones are missing from TCRdb's copy, which holds only in-frame ones; the method was immunoSEQ multiplex PCR. V and J calls and clone size are as listed in that table; D and trimming were resolved from the DNA. The sample consists of about 58,000 clones, approximately 90% of them appearing once. The CDR3 sequence is 15 residues long. Trimming stripped 2 bases from V and 0 bases from J, with 9 bases between. CDR1 and CDR2 from the germline V gene are SGHTA and FQGNSA. Source material: peripheral blood. This receptor was identified in a man in his sixties with acute or convalescent COVID-19. The chain has TRBV7-2 and TRBJ2-3; D gene ambiguous. As DNA, the CDR3 is TGTGCCAGCAGCTTACTTCCCCTTAGCACAGATACGCAGTATTTT. It encodes CASSLLPLSTDTQYF.